The sample holds many counts of the clone carrying this T cell receptor (beta chain). Specified time point: before trial treatment. The data were obtained in a study of low-dose radiotherapy and immunotherapy resistance in tumors. CDR3 size: 17 residues. Trimming removed 0 bases from V and 1 base from J, with 15 bases in between. Germline V gene lookup returns CDR1 LGHDT and CDR2 YNNKEL (reference sequence). Amplification, which lasted roughly 22 PCR cycles, used a constant-region primer and V-primer adapter to amplify TCRs. One entry per CDR3 protein results from TCRdb running MiXCR on the reads. The sample contains about 50,000 distinct CDR3 sequences, 12% of which appear only once.

This sequence originates from a female donor with ovarian cancer. The input for sequencing was PBMCs, taken before treatment. The V call is TRBV3-1, the J call TRBJ1-1, with D possibly being TRBD1 (5 bases). The CDR3 loop is CASSQEYFPGTNTEAFF. CDR3 bases: TGTGCCAGCAGCCAAGAATATTTTCCAGGGACGAACACTGAAGCTTTCTTT. The complete variable domain, with remaining parts taken from reference TRBV3-1 and TRBJ1-1, reads DTAVSQTPKYLVTQMGNDKSIKCEQNLGHDTMYWYKQDSKKFLKIMFSYNNKELIINETVPNRFSPKSPDKAHLNLHINSLELGDSAVYFCASSQEYFPGTNTEAFFGQGTRLTVV.